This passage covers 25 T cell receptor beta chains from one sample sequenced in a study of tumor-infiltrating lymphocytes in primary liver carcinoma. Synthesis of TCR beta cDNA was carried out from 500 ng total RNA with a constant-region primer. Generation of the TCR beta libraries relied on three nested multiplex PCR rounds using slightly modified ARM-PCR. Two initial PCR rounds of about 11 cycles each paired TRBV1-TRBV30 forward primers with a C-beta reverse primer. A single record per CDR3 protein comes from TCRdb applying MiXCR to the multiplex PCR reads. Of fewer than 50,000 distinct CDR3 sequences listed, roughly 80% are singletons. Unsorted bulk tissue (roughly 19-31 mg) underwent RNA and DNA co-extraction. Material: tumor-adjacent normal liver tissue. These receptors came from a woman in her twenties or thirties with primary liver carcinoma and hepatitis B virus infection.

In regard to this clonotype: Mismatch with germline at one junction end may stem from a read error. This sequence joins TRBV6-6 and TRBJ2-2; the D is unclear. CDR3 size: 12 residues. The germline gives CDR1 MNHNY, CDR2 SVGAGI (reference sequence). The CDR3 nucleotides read TGTGCAAGCAGTTATACCACCGAGGAGCTGTTTTTT. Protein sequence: CASSYTTEELFF.

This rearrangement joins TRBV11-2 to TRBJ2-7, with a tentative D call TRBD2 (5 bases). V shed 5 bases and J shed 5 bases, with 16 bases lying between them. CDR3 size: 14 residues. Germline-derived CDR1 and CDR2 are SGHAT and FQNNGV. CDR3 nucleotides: TGTGCCAGCAGCCTTGCTAGGAGGAATAACGAGCAGTACTTC. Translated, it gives CASSLARRNNEQYF.

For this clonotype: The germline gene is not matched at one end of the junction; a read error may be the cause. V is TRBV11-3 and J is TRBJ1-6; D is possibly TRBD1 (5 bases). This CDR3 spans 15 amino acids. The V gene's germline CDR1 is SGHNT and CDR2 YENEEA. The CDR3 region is CASNLGGWGNSPLHF. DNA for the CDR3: TGCGCCAGCAACTTAGGAGGCTGGGGGAACTCACCCCTCCACTTT.

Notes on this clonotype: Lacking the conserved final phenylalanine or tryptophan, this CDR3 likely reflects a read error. CDR3 sequence reads: CASSLEKGLVINEQFL. The CDR3 bases are TGTGCCAGCAGCTTGGAGAAGGGACTAGTGATCAATGAGCAGTTCTTA. The genes are TRBV5-6 and TRBJ2-1, with 8 bases lining up with TRBD2. CDR1 is SGHDT and CDR2 is YYEEEE in the germline V gene. V was clipped by 0 bases and J by 6 bases; unmatched bases: 8. This CDR3 is built from 16 residues.

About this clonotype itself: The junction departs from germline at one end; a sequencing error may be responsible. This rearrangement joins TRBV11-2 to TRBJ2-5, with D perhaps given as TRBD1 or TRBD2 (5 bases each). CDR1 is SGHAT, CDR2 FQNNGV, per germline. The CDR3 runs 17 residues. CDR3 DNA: TGTACCAGCAGCCCTCCCGGGATGCAGGTGGGGGAAGAGACCCAGTACTTC. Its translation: CTSSPPGMQVGEETQYF.

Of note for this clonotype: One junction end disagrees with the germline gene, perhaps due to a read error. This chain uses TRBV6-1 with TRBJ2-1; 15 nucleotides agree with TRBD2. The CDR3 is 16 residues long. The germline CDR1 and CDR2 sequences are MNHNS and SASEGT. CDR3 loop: CASSASGTSGRYEQFF. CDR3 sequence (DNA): TGTGCTAGCAGTGCCTCCGGGACTAGCGGGAGGTATGAGCAGTTCTTC.

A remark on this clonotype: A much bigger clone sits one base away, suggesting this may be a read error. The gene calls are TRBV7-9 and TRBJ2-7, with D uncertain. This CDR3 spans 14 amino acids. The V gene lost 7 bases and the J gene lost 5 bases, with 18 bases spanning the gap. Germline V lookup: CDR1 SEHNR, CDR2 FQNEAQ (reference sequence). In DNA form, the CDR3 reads TGTGCCAGCACTAGATCGGCCCGGTTCAACGAGCAGTACTTC. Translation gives CASTRSARFNEQYF.

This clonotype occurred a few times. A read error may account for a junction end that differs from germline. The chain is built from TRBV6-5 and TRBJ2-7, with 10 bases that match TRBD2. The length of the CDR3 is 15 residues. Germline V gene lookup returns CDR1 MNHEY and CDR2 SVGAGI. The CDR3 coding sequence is TGTACCAGTAGTTACCTGGCTAGCGGGAGTAGTGAGCAGTACTTC. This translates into CTSSYLASGSSEQYF.

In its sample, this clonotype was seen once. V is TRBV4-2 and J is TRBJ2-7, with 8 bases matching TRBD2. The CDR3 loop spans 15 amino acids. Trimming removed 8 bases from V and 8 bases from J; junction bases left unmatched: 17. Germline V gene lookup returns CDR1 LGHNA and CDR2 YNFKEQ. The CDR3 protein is CASDPGAGANYQQYF. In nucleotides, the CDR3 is TGTGCCAGCGATCCTGGAGCGGGAGCCAATTACCAGCAGTACTTC.

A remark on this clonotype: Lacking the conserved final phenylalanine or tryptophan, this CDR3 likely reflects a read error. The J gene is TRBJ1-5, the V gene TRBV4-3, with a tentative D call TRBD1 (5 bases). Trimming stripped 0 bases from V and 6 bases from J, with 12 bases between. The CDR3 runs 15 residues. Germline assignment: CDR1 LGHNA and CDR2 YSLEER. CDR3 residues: CASSQDGARRQPQHL. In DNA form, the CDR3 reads TGCGCCAGCAGCCAAGATGGGGCGCGGCGTCAGCCCCAGCATCTT.

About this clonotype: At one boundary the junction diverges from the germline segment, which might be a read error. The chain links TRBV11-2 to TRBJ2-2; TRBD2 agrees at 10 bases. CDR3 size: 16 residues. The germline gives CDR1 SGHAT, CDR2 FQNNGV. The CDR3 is CASSSTRSGRPGEQFF. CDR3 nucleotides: TGCGCCAGCAGCTCGACACGTAGCGGGAGGCCCGGGGAGCAGTTTTTT.

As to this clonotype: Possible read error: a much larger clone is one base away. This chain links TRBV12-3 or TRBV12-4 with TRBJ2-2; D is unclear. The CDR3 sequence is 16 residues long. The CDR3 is CASSLTLGRNIGELFF. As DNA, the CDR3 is TGTGCCAGCAGCCTCACACTCGGACGTAACATCGGGGAGCTGTTTTTT.

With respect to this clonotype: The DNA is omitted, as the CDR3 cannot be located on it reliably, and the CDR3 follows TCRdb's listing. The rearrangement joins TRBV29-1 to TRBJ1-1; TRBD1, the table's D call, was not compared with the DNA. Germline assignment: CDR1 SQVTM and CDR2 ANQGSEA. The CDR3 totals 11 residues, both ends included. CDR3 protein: CSVGTGTGVFF.

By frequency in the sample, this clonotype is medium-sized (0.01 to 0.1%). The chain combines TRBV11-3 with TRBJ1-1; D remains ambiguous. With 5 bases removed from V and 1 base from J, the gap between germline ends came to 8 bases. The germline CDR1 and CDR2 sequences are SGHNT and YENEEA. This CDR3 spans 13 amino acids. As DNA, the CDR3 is TGTGCCAGCAGCGAGGACGGGAACACTGAAGCTTTCTTT. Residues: CASSEDGNTEAFF.

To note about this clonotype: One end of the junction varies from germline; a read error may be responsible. The CDR3 DNA is TGTACCAGCAGCCAAGATATGACGTTGGATCAGCCCCAGCATTTT. Residues: CTSSQDMTLDQPQHF. The V call is TRBV4-2, the J call TRBJ1-5; D gene ambiguous. The CDR3 is 15 residues long. CDR1 and CDR2 from the germline V gene are LGHNA and YNFKEQ.

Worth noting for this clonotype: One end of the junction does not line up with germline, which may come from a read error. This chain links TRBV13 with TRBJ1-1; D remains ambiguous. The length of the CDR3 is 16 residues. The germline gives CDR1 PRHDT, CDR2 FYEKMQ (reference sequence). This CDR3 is CANSFVSDLVNTEAFF. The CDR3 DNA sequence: TGTGCCAACAGCTTTGTAAGTGACCTAGTGAACACTGAAGCTTTCTTT.

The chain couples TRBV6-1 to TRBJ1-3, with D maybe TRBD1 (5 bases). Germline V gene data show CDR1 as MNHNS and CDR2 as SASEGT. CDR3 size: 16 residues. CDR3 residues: CFSSEAAGTSGNTIYF. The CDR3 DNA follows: TGTTTCAGCAGTGAAGCCGCAGGGACCTCTGGAAACACCATATATTTT.

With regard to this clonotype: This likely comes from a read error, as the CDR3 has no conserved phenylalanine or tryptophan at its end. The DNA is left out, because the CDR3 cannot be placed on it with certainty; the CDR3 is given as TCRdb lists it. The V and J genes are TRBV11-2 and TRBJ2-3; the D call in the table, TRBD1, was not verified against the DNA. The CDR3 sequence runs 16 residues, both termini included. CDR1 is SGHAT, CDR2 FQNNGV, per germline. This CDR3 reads CASSACGALSTDTRYI.

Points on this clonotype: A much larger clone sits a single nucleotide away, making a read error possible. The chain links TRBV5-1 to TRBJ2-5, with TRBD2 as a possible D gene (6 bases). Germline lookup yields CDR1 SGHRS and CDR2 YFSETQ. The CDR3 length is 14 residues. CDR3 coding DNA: TGCGCCGGCAGCTTGGCTGGAGGGGCAGAGACCCAGTACTTC. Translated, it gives CAGSLAGGAETQYF.

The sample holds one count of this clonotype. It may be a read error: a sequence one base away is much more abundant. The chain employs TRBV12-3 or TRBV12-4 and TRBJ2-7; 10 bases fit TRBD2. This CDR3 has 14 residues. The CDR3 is CTSKGAGGPREQYF. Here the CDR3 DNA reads TGTACCAGCAAGGGAGCGGGAGGGCCCCGAGAGCAGTACTTC.

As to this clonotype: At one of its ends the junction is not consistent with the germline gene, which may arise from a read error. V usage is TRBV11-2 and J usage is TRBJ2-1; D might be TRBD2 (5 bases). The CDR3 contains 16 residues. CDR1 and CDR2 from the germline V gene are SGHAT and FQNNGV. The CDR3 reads CANSLGIGSSYNGQSF. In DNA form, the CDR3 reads TGTGCCAACAGCTTAGGCATAGGGAGCTCCTACAATGGGCAGTCCTTC.

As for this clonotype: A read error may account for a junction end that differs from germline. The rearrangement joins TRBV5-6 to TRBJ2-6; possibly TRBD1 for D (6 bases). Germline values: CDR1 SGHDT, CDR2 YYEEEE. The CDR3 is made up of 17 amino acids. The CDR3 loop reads CTSSQDSSFSGANVLTF. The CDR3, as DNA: TGTACCAGCAGCCAGGACAGCAGTTTCTCTGGGGCCAACGTCCTAACTTTC.

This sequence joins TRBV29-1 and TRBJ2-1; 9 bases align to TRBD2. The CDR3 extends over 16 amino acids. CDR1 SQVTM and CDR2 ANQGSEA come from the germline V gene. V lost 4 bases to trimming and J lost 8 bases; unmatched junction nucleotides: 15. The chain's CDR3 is CSVAIGSGLAIDEQFF. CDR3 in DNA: TGCAGCGTTGCTATCGGCAGTGGACTAGCGATCGATGAGCAGTTCTTC.

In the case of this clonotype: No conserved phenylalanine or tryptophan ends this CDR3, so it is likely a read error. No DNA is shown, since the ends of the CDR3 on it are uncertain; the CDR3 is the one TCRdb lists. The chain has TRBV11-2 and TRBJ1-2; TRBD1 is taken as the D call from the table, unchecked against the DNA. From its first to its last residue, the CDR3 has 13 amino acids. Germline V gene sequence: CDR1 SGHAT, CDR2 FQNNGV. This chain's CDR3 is CANTQRGGGGCTL.

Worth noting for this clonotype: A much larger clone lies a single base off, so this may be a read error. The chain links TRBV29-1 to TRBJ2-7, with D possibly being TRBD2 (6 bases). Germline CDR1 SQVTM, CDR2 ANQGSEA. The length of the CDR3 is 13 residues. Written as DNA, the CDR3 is TGCAGAGTTTTGGGGGGTTCGGGCTACGAGCAGTACTTC. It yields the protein CRVLGGSGYEQYF.